This passage covers 5 T cell receptor beta chains from one sample sequenced in a study of T cells in Graves' hyperthyroidism and ophthalmopathy. The source material, RNA transcripts, was used to amplify TCR beta CDR3 regions. RT-PCR in the first round (using the HTBI primer set) targeted the TCR CDR3. TCRdb redid the calling of the multiplex PCR reads with MiXCR, one entry per CDR3 protein. The table includes roughly 400,000 distinct CDR3 sequences, roughly an eighth detected once. Sequenced: blood. All receptors derive from a man aged 45-65 years with Graves' ophthalmopathy.

This clonotype showed up many times. The rearrangement uses TRBV6-1 and TRBJ2-7, with 8 bases fitting TRBD1. Germline CDR1 is MNHNS and CDR2 is SASEGT. This CDR3 comprises 15 residues. The junction had 9 bases not matched to a gene; V was cut back by 6 bases and J by 2 bases. This CDR3 reads CASRATGARTYEQYF. Here the CDR3 DNA reads TGTGCCAGCAGGGCGACAGGGGCCCGAACCTACGAGCAGTACTTC.

Details on this clonotype: This may arise from a read error, as a much more abundant clone is one base away. The chain combines TRBV5-1 with TRBJ2-1; the D is unclear. The CDR3 sequence is 16 residues long. V lost 4 bases and J 10 bases, leaving 24 bases between the germline ends. Per germline, CDR1 SGHRS and CDR2 YFSETQ. CDR3 coding DNA: TGCGCCAGCAGCAAAAGACCGGGTCAGACGGTCTACGAGCAGTTCTTC. Translation gives CASSKRPGQTVYEQFF.

This clonotype has just a few counts. The chain employs TRBV24-1 and TRBJ2-1; 7 bases map to TRBD2. CDR1 KGHDR and CDR2 SFDVKD come from the germline V gene. This CDR3 contains 16 residues. V trimming: 4 bases; J trimming: 2 bases; junction bases outside the gene matches: 7. For the CDR3, the DNA is TGTGCCACCAGTGACCGTAGCGGGTATACCTACAATGAGCAGTTCTTC. Translated: CATSDRSGYTYNEQFF.

This clonotype was counted at least ten times. The chain is built from TRBV30 and TRBJ2-7; D uncertain. The germline V and J ends were trimmed by 0 bases and 3 bases, with 6 bases remaining between them. This CDR3 region has 12 residues. Germline loops: CDR1 GTSNPN, CDR2 SVGIG (reference sequence). CDR3 residues: CAWSVSLYEQYF. CDR3 in DNA: TGTGCCTGGAGTGTATCCCTCTACGAGCAGTACTTC.

In this sample, this clonotype turned up a few times. This chain links TRBV6-1 with TRBJ1-5, with D maybe TRBD1 (6 bases). V lost 8 bases, J lost 7 bases, and 18 bases lay in between. The germline V gene has CDR1 MNHNS and CDR2 SASEGT. The CDR3 has 14 amino acids. The CDR3 sequence: CASGPGAERQPQHF. DNA of the CDR3: TGTGCCAGCGGTCCAGGGGCGGAAAGACAGCCCCAGCATTTT.